This entry lists 26 T cell receptor beta chains sequenced from one sample in a study of post-analysis software for immune sequencing data. Regarding the study as a whole: Five TRBV segments, TRBV5-6, TRBV5-1 and TRBV20-1 among them, were found more frequent in patients than controls.

Built from TCR beta cDNA, the libraries had unique molecular identifiers in them. TCRdb reprocessed the PCR reads with MiXCR, giving one entry per CDR3 protein. The sample contains around 700,000 distinct CDR3 sequences, approximately 59% of which appear only once. The antigens for these receptors are not known. The sample taken for sequencing was blood. The receptor source for this set is a girl aged 2-9 years with multiple sclerosis.

The chain uses TRBV12-3 or TRBV12-4 and TRBJ1-2; D is unresolved. The CDR3 spans 14 residues. Trimming shortened V by 5 bases and J by 3 bases, and 13 bases separated the two germline ends. CDR3 DNA sequence: TGTGCCAGCAGTCTAGGACGGCAACACTATGGCTACACCTTC. It is translated as CASSLGRQHYGYTF.

The CDR3 bases are TGTGCCATCAGTGAATTCGCCGATCCCAATGAGCAGTTCTTC. It yields the protein CAISEFADPNEQFF. The V call is TRBV10-3, the J call TRBJ2-1; unclear D gene. Germline CDR1 is ENHRY and CDR2 is SYGVKD. V dropped 3 bases and J dropped 6 bases, with 12 bases sitting between them. The CDR3 consists of 14 residues.

This clonotype was seen only a few times. The V gene is TRBV4-1, the J gene TRBJ2-1, with D perhaps matching TRBD1 or TRBD2 (5 bases each). Germline CDR1 MGHRA, CDR2 YSYEKL. This CDR3 has 16 amino acids. Trimming took off 1 base at V and 2 bases at J, with 12 bases between the two ends. CDR3 loop: CASSQVSQGPYNEQFF. DNA of the CDR3: TGCGCCAGCAGCCAAGTTTCGCAGGGACCCTACAATGAGCAGTTCTTC.

This chain links TRBV6-2 or TRBV6-3 with TRBJ2-5; D could derive from TRBD1 or TRBD2 (5 bases each). This CDR3 is 18 amino acids long. V gave up 8 bases and J gave up 5 bases, with 30 bases separating them. The V gene's germline CDR1 is MNHEY and CDR2 SVGEGT. The CDR3 region is CASGRIPVGTAIWETQYF. CDR3 DNA: TGTGCCAGCGGAAGGATACCTGTCGGGACCGCAATTTGGGAGACCCAGTACTTC.

The chain carries TRBV3-1 and TRBJ2-1; D possibly matches TRBD1 or TRBD2 (5 bases each). V lost 2 bases, J lost 6 bases, and 17 bases lay in between. The CDR3 length is 16 residues. Germline V gives CDR1 LGHDT, CDR2 YNNKEL (reference sequence). CDR3 sequence: CASSQSPEGLFNEQFF. As DNA, the CDR3 is TGTGCCAGCAGCCAATCCCCCGAGGGGTTATTCAATGAGCAGTTCTTC.

The rearrangement uses TRBV7-9 and TRBJ2-1, with TRBD2 identical over 9 bases. Germline CDR1 is SEHNR and CDR2 is FQNEAQ (reference sequence). The CDR3 is 14 amino acids. J gave up 9 bases and V 5 bases, and 8 bases lay outside the gene matches. Here the CDR3 DNA reads TGTGCCAGCAGCCCGGGACTAGCTAGCACTGAGCAGTTCTTC. It yields the protein CASSPGLASTEQFF.

The chain is built from TRBV12-3 or TRBV12-4 and TRBJ2-1; 12 nucleotides line up with TRBD1. The trim removed 2 bases at V and 4 bases at J, leaving 6 bases unmatched. The CDR3 spans 17 residues. The CDR3 DNA follows: TGTGCCAGCAGTTTACTGATGGGACAGGGGGCATACAATGAGCAGTTCTTC. Protein sequence: CASSLLMGQGAYNEQFF.

This clonotype has only a few counts. The CDR3 here is CASSTRTSAAYNEQFF. The CDR3, as DNA: TGTGCCAGCAGTACCCGGACTAGCGCCGCCTACAATGAGCAGTTCTTC. The rearrangement links TRBV6-2 or TRBV6-3 to TRBJ2-1, with 9 positions matching TRBD2. J lost 2 bases, V lost 5 bases, and 7 bases had no gene match. CDR3 length: 16 amino acids. Germline V gives CDR1 MNHEY, CDR2 SVGEGT.

This chain connects TRBV20-1 to TRBJ2-1; 10 nucleotides align to TRBD2. The CDR3 runs 16 residues. The junction had 6 bases not matched to a gene; V was cut back by 0 bases and J by 4 bases. From germline, CDR1 is DFQATT and CDR2 SNEGSKA (reference sequence). The CDR3 region is CSARDSLAGVYNEQFF. Here the CDR3 DNA reads TGCAGTGCTAGAGATTCCCTAGCGGGGGTGTACAATGAGCAGTTCTTC.

This clonotype was seen a handful of times. The chain uses TRBV25-1 and TRBJ2-3; D unclear. This CDR3 has 10 amino acids. Looked up from germline, CDR1 is MGHDK and CDR2 is SYGVNS. Trimming cost V 9 bases and J 2 bases, with 3 bases left between them. The CDR3 reads CARNTDTQYF. The CDR3, as DNA: TGTGCCAGGAACACAGATACGCAGTATTTT.

This chain joins TRBV27 and TRBJ2-7; TRBD1 might be the D (6 bases). Trimming cost V 8 bases and J 1 base, with 15 bases left between them. CDR1 is MNHEY and CDR2 is SMNVEV in the germline V gene (reference sequence). This CDR3 comprises 14 residues. The CDR3 region is CASGADSLSYEQYF. In DNA, the CDR3 is TGTGCCAGCGGTGCGGACAGCCTATCCTACGAGCAGTACTTC.

The chain combines TRBV5-1 with TRBJ2-2; 10 bases map to TRBD2. The CDR3 totals 17 residues. The ends lost 1 base at V and 5 bases at J; junction bases unmatched: 8. Germline assignment: CDR1 SGHRS and CDR2 YFSETQ. CDR3 loop: CASSLRGTSVRTGELFF. As DNA, the CDR3 is TGCGCCAGCAGCTTGCGTGGGACTAGCGTGAGGACCGGGGAGCTGTTTTTT.

This chain uses TRBV28 with TRBJ2-7, with D perhaps TRBD1 (8 bases). The length of the CDR3 is 15 residues. V gave up 5 bases and J gave up 2 bases, with 16 bases separating them. Germline V CDR1 and CDR2: MDHEN, SYDVKM. In DNA, the CDR3 is TGTGCCAGCAGTGAGGACAGGGAGGGAACCTACGAGCAGTACTTC. Translating it yields CASSEDREGTYEQYF. The variable domain in full, completed from reference TRBV28 and TRBJ2-7, reads DVKVTQSSRYLVKRTGEKVFLECVQDMDHENMFWYRQDPGLGLRLIYFSYDVKMKEKGDIPEGYSVSREKKERFSLILESASTNQTSMYLCASSEDREGTYEQYFGPGTRLTVT.

The CDR3 DNA reads TGCGCCAGCAGCCAAGTTTGGGGTCAAGAGACCCAGTACTTC. The encoded protein is CASSQVWGQETQYF. The chain combines TRBV4-3 with TRBJ2-7; no clear D gene. TRBJ2-5 explains the end of the DNA better; the J call may be wrong. Germline V gives CDR1 LGHNA, CDR2 YSLEER. CDR3 length: 14 amino acids.

The rearrangement links TRBV27 to TRBJ2-2; 10 positions match TRBD1. V trimming: 6 bases; J trimming: 4 bases; junction bases outside the gene matches: 5. The germline gives CDR1 MNHEY, CDR2 SMNVEV (reference sequence). The CDR3 totals 15 residues. This CDR3 reads CASSRQGAGTGELFF. Written as DNA, the CDR3 is TGTGCCAGCAGCCGACAGGGGGCTGGCACCGGGGAGCTGTTTTTT.

This chain connects TRBV10-3 to TRBJ2-3, with D maybe TRBD1 (5 bases). V was clipped by 5 bases and J by 5 bases, with 5 bases between them. CDR3 length: 11 residues. Germline V gene data show CDR1 as ENHRY and CDR2 as SYGVKD. The CDR3 DNA follows: TGTGCCATCAGTACAGGAGATACGCAGTATTTT. This codes for CAISTGDTQYF.

The table lists this clonotype with a few counts. V is TRBV5-1 and J is TRBJ2-7; 10 nucleotides agree with TRBD1. This CDR3 has 18 residues. CDR1 is SGHRS and CDR2 is YFSETQ in the germline V gene. V lost 4 bases, J lost 0 bases, and 13 bases stayed unmatched. The CDR3 protein is CASSNPRGTGASSYEQYF. As DNA, the CDR3 is TGCGCCAGCAGCAATCCCCGCGGGACAGGGGCTAGCTCCTACGAGCAGTACTTC. Full variable domain (remainder filled in from reference TRBV5-1 and TRBJ2-7): KAGVTQTPRYLIKTRGQQVTLSCSPISGHRSVSWYQQTPGQGLQFLFEYFSETQRNKGNFPGRFSGRQFSNSRSEMNVSTLELGDSALYLCASSNPRGTGASSYEQYFGPGTRLTVT.

Only a few counts were recorded for this clonotype. The V call is TRBV7-2, the J call TRBJ1-6, with D hard to call. The CDR3 loop spans 13 amino acids. Germline loops: CDR1 SGHTA, CDR2 FQGNSA. Trimming cost V 5 bases and J 9 bases, with 11 bases left between them. CDR3 DNA: TGTGCCAGCAGCCTATACGGTGTTTCACCCCTCCACTTT. Its protein is CASSLYGVSPLHF.

This clonotype was seen a few times. The chain has TRBV6-5 and TRBJ2-1; the D gene is possibly TRBD1 (6 bases). V lost 0 bases, J lost 8 bases, and 17 bases lay in between. The germline V gene has CDR1 MNHEY and CDR2 SVGAGI. The CDR3 extends over 16 amino acids. CDR3 nucleotides: TGTGCCAGCAGTTACTCAGCAGGGGCGCTATTCTATGAGCAGTTCTTC. Translation: CASSYSAGALFYEQFF.

The rearrangement joins TRBV2 to TRBJ2-3, with D perhaps matching TRBD1 or TRBD2 (5 bases each). V shed 3 bases and J shed 0 bases, with 10 bases lying between them. Germline V gives CDR1 SNHLY, CDR2 FYNNEI. The CDR3 runs 15 residues. In DNA form, the CDR3 reads TGTGCCAGCAGTGAGGGGCGGGTAAGCACAGATACGCAGTATTTT. Protein: CASSEGRVSTDTQYF.

This clonotype was found a few times. The J gene is TRBJ2-1, the V gene TRBV27; 8 bases are a match to TRBD2. This CDR3 comprises 16 residues. J gave up 1 base and V 2 bases, and 4 bases lay outside the gene matches. From germline, CDR1 is MNHEY and CDR2 SMNVEV (reference sequence). CDR3 DNA: TGTGCCAGCAGTTTACTAGCGGGTCTTTCCTACAATGAGCAGTTCTTC. Translation gives CASSLLAGLSYNEQFF.

The chain recombines TRBV20-1 with TRBJ2-1, with D possibly matching TRBD1 (6 bases). Trimming cost V 0 bases and J 5 bases, with 17 bases left between them. In germline, CDR1 is DFQATT, CDR2 SNEGSKA (reference sequence). The CDR3 has 16 amino acids. This CDR3 is CSARDLGAGVHNEQFF. Here the CDR3 DNA reads TGCAGTGCTAGAGATCTCGGGGCAGGGGTGCACAATGAGCAGTTCTTC.

This clonotype showed up just once. The chain has TRBV5-5 and TRBJ1-5; weak D call: TRBD1 (5 bases). V gave up 3 bases and J gave up 6 bases, with 19 bases separating them. CDR3 length equals 16 residues. Germline V gene lookup returns CDR1 SGHKS and CDR2 YYEKEE (reference sequence). For the CDR3, the DNA is TGTGCCAGCAGCTCATGGGCAGACAGTTCGGGTCAGCCCCAGCATTTT. Residues: CASSSWADSSGQPQHF. Together with reference TRBV5-5 and TRBJ1-5, the CDR3 gives the full variable domain: DAGVTQSPTHLIKTRGQQVTLRCSPISGHKSVSWYQQVLGQGPQFIFQYYEKEERGRGNFPDRFSARQFPNYSSELNVNALLLGDSALYLCASSSWADSSGQPQHFGDGTRLSIL.

The chain is built from TRBV12-3 or TRBV12-4 and TRBJ2-2; no clear D gene. The CDR3 loop spans 14 amino acids. V shed 3 bases and J shed 4 bases, with 9 bases lying between them. The CDR3 here is CASSLLWTTGELFF. In nucleotides, the CDR3 is TGTGCCAGCAGTTTGCTGTGGACCACCGGGGAGCTGTTTTTT.

This clonotype was picked up many times. The CDR3 region has the DNA TGTGCCAGCAGCTTAGACAGGGGAGAGACCCAGTACTTC. Its translation is CASSLDRGETQYF. The chain uses TRBV7-7 and TRBJ2-5; 7 bases are shared with TRBD1. The CDR3 contains 13 residues. The V segment lost 1 base and the J segment 4 bases; nucleotides outside the gene matches: 0. CDR1 is SSHAT and CDR2 is FNYEAQ in the germline V gene (reference sequence).

The gene calls are TRBV20-1 and TRBJ2-7, with D possibly matching TRBD1 (6 bases). The germline gives CDR1 DFQATT, CDR2 SNEGSKA (reference sequence). V lost 3 bases and J 2 bases, leaving 20 bases between the germline ends. This CDR3 spans 16 amino acids. This CDR3 is CSARDPTGTFPYEQYF. CDR3 sequence (DNA): TGCAGTGCTAGGGACCCTACCGGGACATTCCCCTACGAGCAGTACTTC.